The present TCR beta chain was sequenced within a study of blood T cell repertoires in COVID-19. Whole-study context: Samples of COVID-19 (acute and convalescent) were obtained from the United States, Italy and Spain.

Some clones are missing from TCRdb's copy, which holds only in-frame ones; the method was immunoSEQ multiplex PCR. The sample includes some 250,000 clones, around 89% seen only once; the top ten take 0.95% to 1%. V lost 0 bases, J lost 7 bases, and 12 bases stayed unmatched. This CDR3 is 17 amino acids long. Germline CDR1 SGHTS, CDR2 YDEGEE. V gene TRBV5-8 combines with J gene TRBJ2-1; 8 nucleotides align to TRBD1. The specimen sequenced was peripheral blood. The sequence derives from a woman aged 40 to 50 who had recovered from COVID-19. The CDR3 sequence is CASSLALRGRGRNEQFF. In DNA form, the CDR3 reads TGTGCCAGCAGCTTGGCTCTTAGGGGCAGGGGGCGAAATGAGCAGTTCTTC.